This T cell receptor beta chain was sequenced during a study of blood T cell repertoires in COVID-19. Overall study: Some COVID-19 samples were acute and others convalescent; all came from the United States, Italy and Spain.

V gave up 5 bases and J gave up 7 bases; unmatched junction bases: 8. This CDR3 is 15 amino acids long. Germline V lookup: CDR1 SGHVS, CDR2 FNYEAQ. Only one count was recorded for this clone. Two negative PCRs, clearance, or symptom resolution had been documented for recovered Cohort 3 donors. Original analysis: Estimated nucleated cell counts came from reference gene primer amplification. Some clones are missing from TCRdb's copy, which holds only in-frame ones; the method was immunoSEQ multiplex PCR. The V and J calls and the clone size are those of that table, but D and trimming were determined from the DNA. The sample has roughly 250,000 clones, 85% to 90% seen once.

The rearrangement uses TRBV7-6 and TRBJ1-4; 9 nucleotides match TRBD1. This receptor was obtained from a man aged 35 to 55 who had recovered from COVID-19. Sample: PBMCs or T cells enriched from blood (not recorded which). DNA for the CDR3: TGTGCCAGCAGCCCAAACAGGGGGCGTATTGAAAAACTGTTTTTT. Translating gives CASSPNRGRIEKLFF.